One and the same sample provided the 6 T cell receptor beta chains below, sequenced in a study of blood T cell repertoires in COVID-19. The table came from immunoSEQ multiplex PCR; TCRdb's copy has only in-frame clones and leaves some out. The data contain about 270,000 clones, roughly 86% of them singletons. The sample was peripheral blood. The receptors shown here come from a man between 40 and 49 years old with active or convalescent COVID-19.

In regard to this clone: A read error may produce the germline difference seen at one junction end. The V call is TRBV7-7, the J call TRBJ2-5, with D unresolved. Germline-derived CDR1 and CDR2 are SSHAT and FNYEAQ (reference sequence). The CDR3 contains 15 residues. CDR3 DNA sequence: TGTGCTAGCAGCTTATACGGAGCCGACCAAGAGACCCAGTACTTC. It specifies CASSLYGADQETQYF.

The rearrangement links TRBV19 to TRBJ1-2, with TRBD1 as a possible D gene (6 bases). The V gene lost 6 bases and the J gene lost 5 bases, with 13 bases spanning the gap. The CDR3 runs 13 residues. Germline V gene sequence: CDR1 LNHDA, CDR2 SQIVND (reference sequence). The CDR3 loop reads CASRKGGEYGYTF. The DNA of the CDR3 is TGTGCCAGTAGGAAGGGGGGGGAATATGGCTACACCTTC.

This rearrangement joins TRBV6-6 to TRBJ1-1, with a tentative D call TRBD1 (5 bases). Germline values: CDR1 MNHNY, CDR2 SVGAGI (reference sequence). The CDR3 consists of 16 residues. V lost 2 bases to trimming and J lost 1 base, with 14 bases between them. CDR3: CASSYQADTRNTEAFF. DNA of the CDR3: TGTGCCAGCAGTTACCAGGCGGACACCCGGAACACTGAAGCTTTCTTT.

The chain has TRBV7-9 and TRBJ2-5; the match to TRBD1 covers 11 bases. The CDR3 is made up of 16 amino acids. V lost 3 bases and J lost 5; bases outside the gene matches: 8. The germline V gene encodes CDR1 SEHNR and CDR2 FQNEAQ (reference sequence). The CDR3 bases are TGTGCCAGCAGCTTCCGGGACAGGGGGTTCGGGGAGACCCAGTACTTC. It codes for CASSFRDRGFGETQYF.

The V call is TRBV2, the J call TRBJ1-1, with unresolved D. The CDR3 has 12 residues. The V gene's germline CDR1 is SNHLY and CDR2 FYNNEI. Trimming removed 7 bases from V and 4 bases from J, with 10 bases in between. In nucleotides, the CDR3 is TGTGCCAGCATGGCTGGAGGCACTGAAGCTTTCTTT. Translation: CASMAGGTEAFF.

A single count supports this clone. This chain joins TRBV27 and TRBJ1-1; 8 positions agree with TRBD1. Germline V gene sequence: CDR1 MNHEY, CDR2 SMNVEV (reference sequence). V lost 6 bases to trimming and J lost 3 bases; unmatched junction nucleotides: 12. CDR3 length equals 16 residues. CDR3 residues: CASSPLGPGGDTEAFF. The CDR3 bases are TGTGCCAGCAGCCCGTTGGGTCCAGGGGGCGACACTGAAGCTTTCTTT.